This TCR beta chain comes out of a study of control samples from healthy donors and cancer patients. The V gene lost 5 bases and the J gene lost 5 bases, with 18 bases spanning the gap. The CDR3 is 16 amino acids. CDR1 LGHDT and CDR2 YNNKEL come from the germline V gene (reference sequence). The assay was immunoSEQ multiplex PCR, and TCRdb's table has in-frame clones only and misses some. Among about 65,000 clones listed, 90% were seen once. The TCR was taken from a woman between 45 and 65 years old with colorectal cancer. Sequenced sample: PBMCs. The genes are TRBV3-1 (or the pseudogene TRBV3-2) and TRBJ2-2; tentatively, D is TRBD2 (5 bases). The CDR3 sequence is CASSDDYAEWTGELFF. The CDR3 nucleotides read TGTGCCAGCAGCGACGACTACGCCGAGTGGACCGGGGAGCTGTTTTTT.